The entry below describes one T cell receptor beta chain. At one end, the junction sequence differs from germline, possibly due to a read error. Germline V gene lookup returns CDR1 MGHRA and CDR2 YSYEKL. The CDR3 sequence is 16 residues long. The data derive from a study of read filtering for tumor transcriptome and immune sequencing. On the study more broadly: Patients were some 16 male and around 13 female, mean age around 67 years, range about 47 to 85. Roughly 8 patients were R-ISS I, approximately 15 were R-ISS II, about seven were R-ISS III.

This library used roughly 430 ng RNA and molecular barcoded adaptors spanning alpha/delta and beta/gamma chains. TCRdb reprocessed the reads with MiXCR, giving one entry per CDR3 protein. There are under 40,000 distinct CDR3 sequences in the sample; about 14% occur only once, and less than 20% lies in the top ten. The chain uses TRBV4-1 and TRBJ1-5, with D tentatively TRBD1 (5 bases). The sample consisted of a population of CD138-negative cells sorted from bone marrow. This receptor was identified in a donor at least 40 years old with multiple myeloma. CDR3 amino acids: CASRQDRGGFNQPQHF. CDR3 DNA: TGCGCCAGCCGCCAAGATCGGGGGGGTTTCAATCAGCCCCAGCACTTT.